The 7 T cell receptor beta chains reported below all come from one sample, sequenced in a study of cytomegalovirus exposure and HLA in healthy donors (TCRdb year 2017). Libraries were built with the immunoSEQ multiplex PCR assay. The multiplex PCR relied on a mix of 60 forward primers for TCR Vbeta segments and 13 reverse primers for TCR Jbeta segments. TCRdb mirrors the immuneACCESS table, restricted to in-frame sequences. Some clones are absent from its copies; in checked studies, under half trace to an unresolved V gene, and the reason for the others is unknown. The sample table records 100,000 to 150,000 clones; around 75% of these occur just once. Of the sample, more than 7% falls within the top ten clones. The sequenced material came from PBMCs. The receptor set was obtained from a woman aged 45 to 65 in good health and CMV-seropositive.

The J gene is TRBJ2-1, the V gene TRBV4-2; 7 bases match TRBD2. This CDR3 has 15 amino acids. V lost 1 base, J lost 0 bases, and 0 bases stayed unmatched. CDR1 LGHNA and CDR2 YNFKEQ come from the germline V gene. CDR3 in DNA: TGTGCCAGCAGCCAAGGGACTAGCTCCTACAATGAGCAGTTCTTC. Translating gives CASSQGTSSYNEQFF.

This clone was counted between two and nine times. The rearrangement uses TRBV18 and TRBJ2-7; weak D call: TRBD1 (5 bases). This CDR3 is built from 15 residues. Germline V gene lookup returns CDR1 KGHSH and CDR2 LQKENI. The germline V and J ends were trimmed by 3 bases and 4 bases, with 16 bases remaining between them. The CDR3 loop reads CASSPQGIDRYEQYF. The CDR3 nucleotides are TGTGCCAGCTCACCCCAGGGAATTGACCGGTACGAGCAGTACTTC. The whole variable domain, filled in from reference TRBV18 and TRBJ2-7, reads NAGVMQNPRHLVRRRGQEARLRCSPMKGHSHVYWYRQLPEEGLKFMVYLQKENIIDESGMPKERFSAEFPKEGPSILRIQQVVRGDSAAYFCASSPQGIDRYEQYFGPGTRLTVT.

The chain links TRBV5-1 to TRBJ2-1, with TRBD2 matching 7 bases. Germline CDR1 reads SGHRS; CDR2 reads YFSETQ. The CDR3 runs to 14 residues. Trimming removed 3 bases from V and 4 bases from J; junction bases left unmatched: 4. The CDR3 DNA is TGCGCCAGCAGCTGGGGAGGGCCTTACAATGAGCAGTTCTTC. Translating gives CASSWGGPYNEQFF.

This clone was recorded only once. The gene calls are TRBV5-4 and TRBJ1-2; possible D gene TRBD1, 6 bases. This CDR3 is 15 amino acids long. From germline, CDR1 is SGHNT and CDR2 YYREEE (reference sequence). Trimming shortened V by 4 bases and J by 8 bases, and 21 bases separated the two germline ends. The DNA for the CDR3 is TGTGCCAGCAGCCCCGACCCCCGGTGGGGGCAGGGCTACACCTTC. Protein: CASSPDPRWGQGYTF.

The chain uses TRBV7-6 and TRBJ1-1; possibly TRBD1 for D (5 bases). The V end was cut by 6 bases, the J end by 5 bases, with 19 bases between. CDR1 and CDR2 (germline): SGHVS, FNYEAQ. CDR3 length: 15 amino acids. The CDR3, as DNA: TGTGCCAGCAGTCGGCGGGGCCCGGGGGGAACTGAAGCTTTCTTT. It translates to CASSRRGPGGTEAFF.

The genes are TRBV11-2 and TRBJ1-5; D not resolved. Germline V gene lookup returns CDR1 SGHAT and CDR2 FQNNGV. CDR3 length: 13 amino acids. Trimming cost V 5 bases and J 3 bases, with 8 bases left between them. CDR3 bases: TGTGCCAGCAGCCTCTTCCTCAATCAGCCCCAGCATTTT. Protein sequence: CASSLFLNQPQHF.

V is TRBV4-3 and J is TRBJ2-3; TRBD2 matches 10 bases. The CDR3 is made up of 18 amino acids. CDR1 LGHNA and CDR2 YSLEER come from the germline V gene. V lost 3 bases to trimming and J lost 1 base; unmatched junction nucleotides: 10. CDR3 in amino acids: CASSQTKDSGRRTDTQYF. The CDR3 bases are TGCGCCAGCAGCCAGACCAAAGATAGCGGGAGGCGCACAGATACGCAGTATTTT.